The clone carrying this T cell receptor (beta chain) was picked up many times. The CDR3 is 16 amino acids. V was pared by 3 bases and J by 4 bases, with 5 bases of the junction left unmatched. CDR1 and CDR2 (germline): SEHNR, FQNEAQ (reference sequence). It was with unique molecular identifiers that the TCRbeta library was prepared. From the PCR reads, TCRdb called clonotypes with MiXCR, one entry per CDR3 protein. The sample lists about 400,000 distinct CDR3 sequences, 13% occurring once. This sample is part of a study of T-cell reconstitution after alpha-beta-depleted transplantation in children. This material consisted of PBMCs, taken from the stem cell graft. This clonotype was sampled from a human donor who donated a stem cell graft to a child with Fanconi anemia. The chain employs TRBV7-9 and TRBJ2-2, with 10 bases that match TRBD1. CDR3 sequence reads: CASSFDRGLSTGELFF. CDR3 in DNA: TGTGCCAGCAGCTTCGACAGGGGGCTTTCCACCGGGGAGCTGTTTTTT.